This T cell receptor beta chain was profiled in a study of radiotherapy plus CTLA-4 blockade in lung cancer (dated by TCRdb to 2017 to 2018). Notes on the research overall: Among the enrolled patients, around 19% had an objective response, and 31% reached disease control.

To prepare the library, the immunoSEQ multiplex PCR assay was applied. Here the immuneACCESS table is served through TCRdb, limited to in-frame sequences with V and J called. Missing clones are a known gap in these copies; in checked studies unresolved V genes cover under half, and the rest lacks a known reason. The sample table contains 65,000 to 70,000 clones; only one count was recorded for 65% to 80% of them. The ten largest clones represent 10% of the sample. Focal radiation therapy combined with CTLA-4 blockade (ipilimumab) was tested in patients with chemo-refractory metastatic non-small-cell lung cancer. From the cysteine up to the phenylalanine, the CDR3 has a length of 17 residues. Solely the CDR3 DNA is kept, with 51 bases framed from the first base. Trimming leaves V shorter by 6 bases and J shorter by 1 base, with the junction holding 10 bases beyond the gene matches. The germline V gene specifies SNHLY as CDR1 and FYNNEI as CDR2.

Here is what the overall study found, with its caveats: Early dynamic changes in blood T cell clones, together with increased serum interferon-beta after radiation, were reported as the strongest predictors of response. After treatment with radiotherapy and ipilimumab, TCR clones that originated in tumors expanded in peripheral blood.

With regard to this clone: Its antigen specificity is not known. Base qualities are missing; no much larger clone stands one base away.

The rearranged chain carries TRBV2 and TRBJ1-2; 11 central bases correspond to TRBD1. This receptor was taken from a human donor with non-small cell lung cancer who had a complete response to radiotherapy plus ipilimumab. The sample consisted of peripheral blood, taken from a patient treated with radiotherapy plus ipilimumab. The nucleotides read TGTGCCAGCAGAGCAGGGACAGGGGGGCCTTATAACTATGGCTACACCTTC. Translated, this gives CASRAGTGGPYNYGYTF. Reference TRBV2 and TRBJ1-2 genes cover what lies past the CDR3, so the full variable domain is EPEVTQTPSHQVTQMGQEVILRCVPISNHLYFYWYRQILGQKVEFLVSFYNNEISEKSEIFDDQFSVERPDGSNFTLKIRSTKLEDSAMYFCASRAGTGGPYNYGYTFGSGTRLTVV.